The 5 T cell receptor beta chains in this list originate from one sample, sequenced in a study of graft-versus-host responses after intestinal transplantation. Some clones are missing from TCRdb's copy, which holds only in-frame ones; the method was immunoSEQ multiplex PCR. The repertoire holds around 21,000 clones, with about 40% as singletons. Sequences were derived from alloreactive CD4+ T cells from a mixed lymphocyte reaction culture, sampled before transplantation. The subset here: CFSE-low proliferating T cells sorted from roughly 6-day pre-transplant mixed lymphocyte reaction (GvH or HvG direction). The receptors derive from a human patient who was an organ donor for intestinal transplantation.

This clone is categorized as medium-sized (0.01 to 0.1%). The genes are TRBV15 and TRBJ1-3, with D hard to call. Germline values: CDR1 LNHNV, CDR2 YYDKDF (reference sequence). This CDR3 has 14 amino acids. The V and J ends lost 1 base and 6 bases respectively, with 10 bases between them. Here the CDR3 DNA reads TGTGCCACCAGCAGAGCCCGATCAGAAAACACCATATATTTT. Its translation is CATSRARSENTIYF.

This sequence joins TRBV2 and TRBJ2-3, with D hard to call. The germline gives CDR1 SNHLY, CDR2 FYNNEI. V lost 0 bases, J lost 1 base, and 11 bases lay in between. The CDR3 totals 16 residues. The CDR3: CASSEAGPGGTDTQYF. In DNA form, the CDR3 reads TGTGCCAGCAGTGAAGCCGGACCCGGAGGCACAGATACGCAGTATTTT.

This clone has just a few counts. This sequence joins TRBV7-2 and TRBJ2-3, with D hard to call. The CDR3 length is 13 residues. Germline values: CDR1 SGHTA, CDR2 FQGNSA. Trimming took off 0 bases at V and 7 bases at J, with 8 bases between the two ends. CDR3 residues: CASSLAGAYTQYF. CDR3 sequence (DNA): TGTGCCAGCAGCTTAGCGGGCGCATATACGCAGTATTTT.

This clone was counted only a few times. The chain joins TRBV4-3 to TRBJ2-1, with 14 positions matching TRBD2. V dropped 0 bases and J dropped 6; count of bases not matched to a gene: 10. Germline-derived CDR1 and CDR2 are LGHNA and YSLEER. This CDR3 has 19 amino acids. DNA of the CDR3: TGCGCCAGCAGCCAAGAAGGGACTAGCGGGAGAGGTCGTCGCAATGAGCAGTTCTTC. Translating gives CASSQEGTSGRGRRNEQFF.

This clone appeared once. The CDR3 sequence: CASSQQPGGNEKLFF. CDR3 bases: TGCGCCAGCAGCCAACAGCCGGGAGGAAATGAAAAACTGTTTTTT. The rearrangement joins TRBV5-1 to TRBJ1-4, with D unclear. The CDR3 length is 15 residues. Trimming shortened V by 4 bases and J by 5 bases, and 15 bases separated the two germline ends. Per the germline V gene, CDR1 is SGHRS and CDR2 is YFSETQ.